The 29 T cell receptor beta chains presented below share a single source sample, sequenced in a study of cytomegalovirus exposure and HLA in healthy donors. Generated by immunoSEQ multiplex PCR, the TCRdb table keeps only in-frame clones and is missing some. The sample lists around 150,000 clones, 84% occurring once. The sequenced material came from PBMCs. These receptors were obtained from a man in his thirties or forties in good health and CMV-seropositive.

The chain couples TRBV5-1 to TRBJ1-1, with TRBD1 matching over 8 bases. The CDR3 spans 14 residues. Germline V gene lookup returns CDR1 SGHRS and CDR2 YFSETQ. The V and J ends lost 4 bases and 5 bases, in that order; junction bases with no gene match: 7. The CDR3 protein is CASSHRTGMTEAFF. Written as DNA, the CDR3 is TGCGCCAGCAGCCATCGGACAGGGATGACTGAAGCTTTCTTT.

This clone showed up just once. This sequence joins TRBV19 and TRBJ2-7; D gene uncertain. The CDR3 extends over 10 amino acids. Trimming cost V 11 bases and J 3 bases, with 8 bases left between them. CDR1 and CDR2 (germline): LNHDA, SQIVND (reference sequence). The CDR3 is CACGVYEQYF. CDR3 in DNA: TGTGCCTGTGGAGTCTACGAGCAGTACTTC.

This chain uses TRBV27 with TRBJ1-1, with 9 bases matching TRBD1. There are 16 residues in the CDR3. Trimming took 8 bases from V and 0 from J; bases not matched to a gene: 10. Germline V CDR1 and CDR2: MNHEY, SMNVEV (reference sequence). CDR3 in DNA: TGTGCCAGCTTCCTCGGGACAGGGTCCATGAACACTGAAGCTTTCTTT. This gives the protein CASFLGTGSMNTEAFF.

The rearrangement uses TRBV28 and TRBJ2-7, with TRBD1 as a possible D gene (6 bases). Germline V CDR1 and CDR2: MDHEN, SYDVKM. The CDR3 is 14 amino acids. The V gene lost 6 bases and the J gene lost 7 bases, with 19 bases spanning the gap. CDR3 DNA: TGTGCCAGCAGCCCGGACAGAACCGTTTGGGAGCAGTACTTC. This codes for CASSPDRTVWEQYF.

The chain uses TRBV7-2 and TRBJ1-3; D not resolved. V shed 0 bases and J shed 1 base, with 7 bases lying between them. CDR1 and CDR2 (germline): SGHTA, FQGNSA. CDR3 length: 15 residues. The CDR3 region has the DNA TGTGCCAGCAGCTTAGCTCCGGGGTCTGGAAACACCATATATTTT. Its protein product is CASSLAPGSGNTIYF. The entire variable domain, with the rest obtained from reference TRBV7-2 and TRBJ1-3, is as follows: GAGVSQSPSNKVTEKGKDVELRCDPISGHTALYWYRQSLGQGLEFLIYFQGNSAPDKSGLPSDRFSAERTGGSVSTLTIQRTQQEDSAVYLCASSLAPGSGNTIYFGEGSWLTVV.

The chain combines TRBV19 with TRBJ1-5; perhaps TRBD1 as D (5 bases). Germline V lookup: CDR1 LNHDA, CDR2 SQIVND (reference sequence). V was trimmed by 8 bases and J by 1 base, leaving 12 bases between them. This CDR3 spans 14 amino acids. CDR3 in amino acids: CASSPTASNQPQHF. The CDR3 DNA reads TGTGCCAGTTCGCCGACAGCAAGCAATCAGCCCCAGCATTTT. Looking up the rest from reference TRBV19 and TRBJ1-5 gives the full variable domain: DGGITQSPKYLFRKEGQNVTLSCEQNLNHDAMYWYRQDPGQGLRLIYYSQIVNDFQKGDIAEGYSVSREKKESFPLTVTSAQKNPTAFYLCASSPTASNQPQHFGDGTRLSIL.

The chain couples TRBV11-3 to TRBJ2-7, with D hard to call. The V gene lost 1 base and the J gene lost 3 bases, with 7 bases spanning the gap. Germline CDR1 reads SGHNT; CDR2 reads YENEEA. The CDR3 covers 13 residues. The CDR3: CASSLGYGYEQYF. For the CDR3, the DNA is TGTGCCAGCAGCTTAGGCTATGGCTACGAGCAGTACTTC.

Written as DNA, the CDR3 is TGCGCCAGCAGCCATTACAGGGGCCACACTGAAGCTTTCTTT. Encoded protein: CASSHYRGHTEAFF. The chain carries TRBV4-1 and TRBJ1-1, with 7 bases fitting TRBD1. The J segment lost 3 bases and the V segment lost 3 bases, leaving 4 bases of the junction unmatched. This CDR3 has 14 residues. Germline V gene data show CDR1 as MGHRA and CDR2 as YSYEKL.

This chain links TRBV5-6 with TRBJ1-4, with 7 bases lining up with TRBD1. With 7 bases clipped from V and 3 bases from J, the junction kept 6 bases outside the gene matches. Germline V lookup: CDR1 SGHDT, CDR2 YYEEEE. The CDR3 runs to 14 residues. CDR3 sequence reads: CASGGGQPNEKLFF. CDR3 in DNA: TGTGCCAGCGGTGGGGGACAGCCTAATGAAAAACTGTTTTTT.

The chain carries TRBV7-8 and TRBJ1-2; D is perhaps TRBD1 (5 bases). V lost 5 bases to trimming and J lost 7 bases, with 29 bases between them. CDR3 length: 18 residues. CDR1 is SGHVS, CDR2 FQNEAQ, per germline. CDR3 in amino acids: CASSLTTFLTESLGGYTF. CDR3 nucleotide sequence: TGTGCCAGCAGCCTCACCACCTTCCTGACAGAGTCCTTGGGTGGCTACACCTTC.

For the CDR3, the DNA is TGCAGTGCCAGACCGAGCTATGAGCAGTTCTTC. Translating gives CSARPSYEQFF. V usage is TRBV20-1 and J usage is TRBJ2-1; no reliable D call. Trimming left V 6 bases short and J 8 bases short, with 11 bases between. Germline assignment: CDR1 DFQATT and CDR2 SNEGSKA (reference sequence). The CDR3 covers 11 residues.

The J gene is TRBJ1-5, the V gene TRBV30; 9 positions agree with TRBD1. Trimming took 4 bases from V and 0 from J; bases not matched to a gene: 4. The CDR3 sequence is 15 residues long. Per germline, CDR1 GTSNPN and CDR2 SVGIG (reference sequence). CDR3 sequence: CAWNRGLYSNQPQHF. The CDR3 DNA is TGTGCCTGGAACAGGGGGCTATATAGCAATCAGCCCCAGCATTTT.

J is TRBJ1-2 and V is TRBV18; 7 bases agree with TRBD1. V lost 4 bases to trimming and J lost 5 bases; unmatched junction nucleotides: 10. The CDR3 has 15 residues. The germline V gene encodes CDR1 KGHSH and CDR2 LQKENI. The CDR3 region has the DNA TGTGCCAGCTCACGAAGACAGGGCTCGGATTATGGCTACACCTTC. Translating gives CASSRRQGSDYGYTF. The variable domain in full, completed from reference TRBV18 and TRBJ1-2, reads NAGVMQNPRHLVRRRGQEARLRCSPMKGHSHVYWYRQLPEEGLKFMVYLQKENIIDESGMPKERFSAEFPKEGPSILRIQQVVRGDSAAYFCASSRRQGSDYGYTFGSGTRLTVV.

The chain employs TRBV4-1 and TRBJ1-3; 8 bases agree with TRBD1. The germline gives CDR1 MGHRA, CDR2 YSYEKL. Losses at the gene ends were 4 bases for V and 4 bases for J; bases not matched to a gene: 12. There are 17 residues in the CDR3. The DNA of the CDR3 is TGCGCCAGCAGCCCCCCCTCAGGGGGCTACGGAGGAAACACCATATATTTT. Protein product: CASSPPSGGYGGNTIYF.

The chain uses TRBV6-5 and TRBJ2-5, with a tentative D call TRBD2 (5 bases). The V gene lost 2 bases and the J gene lost 5 bases, with 18 bases spanning the gap. The CDR3 extends over 16 amino acids. Germline-derived CDR1 and CDR2 are MNHEY and SVGAGI. The CDR3 loop is CASSYRGADFPETQYF. The CDR3 DNA is TGTGCCAGCAGTTACCGGGGAGCGGATTTCCCGGAGACCCAGTACTTC.

V is TRBV7-9 and J is TRBJ1-5; TRBD1 is a possible D gene (6 bases). Trimming removed 4 bases at V and 7 bases at J, with 8 bases between. CDR1 SEHNR and CDR2 FQNEAQ come from the germline V gene (reference sequence). The CDR3 has 12 amino acids. The CDR3 sequence: CASSSQGQPQHF. The DNA of the CDR3 is TGTGCCAGCAGCTCACAGGGACAGCCCCAGCATTTT. Supplemented by reference TRBV7-9 and TRBJ1-5, the full variable domain reads DTGVSQNPRHKITKRGQNVTFRCDPISEHNRLYWYRQTLGQGPEFLTYFQNEAQLEKSRLLSDRFSAERPKGSFSTLEIQRTEQGDSAMYLCASSSQGQPQHFGDGTRLSIL.

The genes are TRBV9 and TRBJ1-1, with D possibly matching TRBD1 (5 bases). CDR1 SGDLS and CDR2 YYNGEE come from the germline V gene. This CDR3 is built from 15 residues. Trimming stripped 0 bases from V and 0 bases from J, with 9 bases between. The CDR3: CASSVADSMNTEAFF. The CDR3, as DNA: TGTGCCAGCAGCGTAGCCGACAGCATGAACACTGAAGCTTTCTTT.

The J gene is TRBJ2-3, the V gene TRBV19; D unclear. CDR1 and CDR2 from the germline V gene are LNHDA and SQIVND (reference sequence). V lost 5 bases to trimming and J lost 3 bases, with 9 bases between them. The CDR3 extends over 13 amino acids. The CDR3 nucleotides are TGTGCCAGTAGTTCCAGTCTGACAGATACGCAGTATTTT. As protein: CASSSSLTDTQYF.

In its sample, this clone was seen once. The V call is TRBV7-6, the J call TRBJ2-1; 8 bases are a match to TRBD2. CDR3 size: 15 residues. Trimming cost V 2 bases and J 8 bases; bases outside gene matches: 8. Germline CDR1 and CDR2: SGHVS and FNYEAQ. In nucleotides, the CDR3 is TGTGCCAGCAGCTTAACGGGAGGGCCCCCCCATGAGCAGTTCTTC. It codes for CASSLTGGPPHEQFF.

The genes are TRBV7-7 and TRBJ2-5; D perhaps matches TRBD2 (5 bases). Germline values: CDR1 SSHAT, CDR2 FNYEAQ (reference sequence). V lost 1 base and J 3 bases, leaving 6 bases between the germline ends. There are 13 residues in the CDR3. The DNA for the CDR3 is TGTGCCAGCAGCTTAGTCGGGGAAGAGACCCAGTACTTC. Translated: CASSLVGEETQYF. The whole variable domain, filled in from reference TRBV7-7 and TRBJ2-5, reads GAGVSQSPRYKVTKRGQDVTLRCDPISSHATLYWYQQALGQGPEFLTYFNYEAQPDKSGLPSDRFSAERPEGSISTLTIQRTEQRDSAMYRCASSLVGEETQYFGPGTRLLVL.

V is TRBV4-1 and J is TRBJ2-5, with D possibly matching TRBD1 (6 bases). Germline V lookup: CDR1 MGHRA, CDR2 YSYEKL. V dropped 4 bases and J dropped 4 bases, with 16 bases sitting between them. The CDR3 is 15 residues long. CDR3 sequence: CASSRLPQGGETQYF. In DNA, the CDR3 is TGCGCCAGCAGCCGCCTCCCACAGGGTGGAGAGACCCAGTACTTC.

V and J are TRBV2 and TRBJ2-1, with 14 bases that match TRBD2. The CDR3 length is 15 residues. V lost 6 bases and J lost 8; bases outside the gene matches: 6. Germline assignment: CDR1 SNHLY and CDR2 FYNNEI. The DNA of the CDR3 is TGTGCCAGCAGGGGGACTAGCGGGAGTCTCTATGAGCAGTTCTTC. Translating gives CASRGTSGSLYEQFF. Full variable domain (remainder filled in from reference TRBV2 and TRBJ2-1): EPEVTQTPSHQVTQMGQEVILRCVPISNHLYFYWYRQILGQKVEFLVSFYNNEISEKSEIFDDQFSVERPDGSNFTLKIRSTKLEDSAMYFCASRGTSGSLYEQFFGPGTRLTVL.

The rearrangement uses TRBV5-6 and TRBJ2-7; D call uncertain. The CDR3 totals 14 residues. Germline V gene sequence: CDR1 SGHDT, CDR2 YYEEEE. The V end lost 0 bases, the J end lost 3 bases, and 10 bases lay between the germline ends. The CDR3 DNA sequence: TGTGCCAGCAGCTTGGGTAGCAGATACTACGAGCAGTACTTC. Protein product: CASSLGSRYYEQYF.

This chain uses TRBV5-1 with TRBJ2-1; D may be TRBD2 (6 bases). The CDR3 runs to 18 residues. V was clipped by 0 bases and J by 0 bases, with 16 bases between them. Germline V gene sequence: CDR1 SGHRS, CDR2 YFSETQ. The CDR3 sequence is CASSLAVGRGISYNEQFF. The CDR3 region has the DNA TGCGCCAGCAGCTTGGCCGTGGGGCGGGGTATCTCCTACAATGAGCAGTTCTTC. The variable domain in full, completed from reference TRBV5-1 and TRBJ2-1, reads KAGVTQTPRYLIKTRGQQVTLSCSPISGHRSVSWYQQTPGQGLQFLFEYFSETQRNKGNFPGRFSGRQFSNSRSEMNVSTLELGDSALYLCASSLAVGRGISYNEQFFGPGTRLTVL.

The chain uses TRBV29-1 and TRBJ2-3; TRBD1 agrees at 9 bases. The CDR3 loop spans 15 amino acids. With V trimmed by 3 bases and J by 4 bases, 8 bases remained unmatched. CDR1 and CDR2 from the germline V gene are SQVTM and ANQGSEA. CDR3 protein: CSVDSPDRGSDTQYF. The DNA of the CDR3 is TGCAGCGTTGATAGTCCGGACAGGGGCTCAGATACGCAGTATTTT.

The genes are TRBV9 and TRBJ1-5; tentatively, D is TRBD1 (5 bases). Germline loops: CDR1 SGDLS, CDR2 YYNGEE. The CDR3 runs 15 residues. V lost 3 bases, J lost 0 bases, and 10 bases lay in between. The CDR3 DNA reads as TGTGCCAGCAGCGGGGGCCCGAATAGCAATCAGCCCCAGCATTTT. Translation: CASSGGPNSNQPQHF.

CDR3 residues: CASSLSSAGELFF. The CDR3 region has the DNA TGTGCCAGCAGTTTATCGAGCGCCGGGGAGCTGTTTTTT. The V call is TRBV27, the J call TRBJ2-2; D call uncertain. The CDR3 extends over 13 amino acids. Germline-derived CDR1 and CDR2 are MNHEY and SMNVEV (reference sequence). Between the trimmed V and J ends, which lost 0 bases and 6 bases, there was a span of 5 bases.

This clone showed up just a few times. The genes are TRBV15 and TRBJ1-2; D is undetermined. This CDR3 has 14 amino acids. CDR1 LNHNV and CDR2 YYDKDF come from the germline V gene (reference sequence). Between the trimmed V and J ends, which lost 3 bases and 3 bases, there was a span of 11 bases. The CDR3 nucleotides are TGTGCCACCAGCAGGCCCCGGAGCGACTATGGCTACACCTTC. Its translation: CATSRPRSDYGYTF. The complete variable domain, with remaining parts taken from reference TRBV15 and TRBJ1-2, reads DAMVIQNPRYQVTQFGKPVTLSCSQTLNHNVMYWYQQKSSQAPKLLFHYYDKDFNNEADTPDNFQSRRPNTSFCFLDIRSPGLGDTAMYLCATSRPRSDYGYTFGSGTRLTVV.

This clone showed up just a few times. J is TRBJ2-2 and V is TRBV6-1, with D possibly matching TRBD2 (5 bases). CDR1 and CDR2 from the germline V gene are MNHNS and SASEGT. There are 13 residues in the CDR3. The germline V and J ends were trimmed by 4 bases and 9 bases, with 12 bases remaining between them. CDR3 nucleotides: TGTGCCAGCAGTGTTGGGAGTCCCAGGGAGCTGTTTTTT. Translating gives CASSVGSPRELFF.